This T cell receptor (beta chain) was identified in a study of cytomegalovirus exposure and HLA in healthy donors. The PCR had 60 Vbeta and 13 Jbeta primers. The assay was immunoSEQ multiplex PCR, and TCRdb's table has in-frame clones only and misses some. The data hold 150,000 to 200,000 clones, with approximately 86% observed a single time. The clonotype comes from a woman between 18 and 29 years old in good health and CMV-seronegative. What was sequenced was PBMCs.

The DNA for the CDR3 is TGTGCCAGCAGCTCATTCCGGGACACCCCCTACGAGCAGTACTTC. Amino acid sequence: CASSSFRDTPYEQYF. The chain carries TRBV5-4 and TRBJ2-7; possibly TRBD1 for D (6 bases). In germline, CDR1 is SGHNT, CDR2 YYREEE (reference sequence). CDR3 size: 15 residues. V lost 3 bases and J 2 bases, leaving 15 bases between the germline ends.